Given below is one T cell receptor beta chain in context. Assay: immunoSEQ multiplex PCR; the TCRdb copy retains only in-frame clones and omits some. This sample has roughly 120,000 clones, with 88% found just once. The sample comes from a study of control samples from healthy donors and cancer patients. Germline values: CDR1 SQVTM, CDR2 ANQGSEA. There are 14 residues in the CDR3. V was trimmed by 8 bases and J by 1 base, leaving 17 bases between them. The clonotype was recovered from a woman in her sixties with lung cancer. This chain uses TRBV29-1 with TRBJ1-1; no reliable D call. The specimen sequenced was PBMCs. This chain's CDR3 is CSHRESIGNTEAFF. For the CDR3, the DNA is TGCAGCCACCGGGAGAGCATCGGGAACACTGAAGCTTTCTTT.